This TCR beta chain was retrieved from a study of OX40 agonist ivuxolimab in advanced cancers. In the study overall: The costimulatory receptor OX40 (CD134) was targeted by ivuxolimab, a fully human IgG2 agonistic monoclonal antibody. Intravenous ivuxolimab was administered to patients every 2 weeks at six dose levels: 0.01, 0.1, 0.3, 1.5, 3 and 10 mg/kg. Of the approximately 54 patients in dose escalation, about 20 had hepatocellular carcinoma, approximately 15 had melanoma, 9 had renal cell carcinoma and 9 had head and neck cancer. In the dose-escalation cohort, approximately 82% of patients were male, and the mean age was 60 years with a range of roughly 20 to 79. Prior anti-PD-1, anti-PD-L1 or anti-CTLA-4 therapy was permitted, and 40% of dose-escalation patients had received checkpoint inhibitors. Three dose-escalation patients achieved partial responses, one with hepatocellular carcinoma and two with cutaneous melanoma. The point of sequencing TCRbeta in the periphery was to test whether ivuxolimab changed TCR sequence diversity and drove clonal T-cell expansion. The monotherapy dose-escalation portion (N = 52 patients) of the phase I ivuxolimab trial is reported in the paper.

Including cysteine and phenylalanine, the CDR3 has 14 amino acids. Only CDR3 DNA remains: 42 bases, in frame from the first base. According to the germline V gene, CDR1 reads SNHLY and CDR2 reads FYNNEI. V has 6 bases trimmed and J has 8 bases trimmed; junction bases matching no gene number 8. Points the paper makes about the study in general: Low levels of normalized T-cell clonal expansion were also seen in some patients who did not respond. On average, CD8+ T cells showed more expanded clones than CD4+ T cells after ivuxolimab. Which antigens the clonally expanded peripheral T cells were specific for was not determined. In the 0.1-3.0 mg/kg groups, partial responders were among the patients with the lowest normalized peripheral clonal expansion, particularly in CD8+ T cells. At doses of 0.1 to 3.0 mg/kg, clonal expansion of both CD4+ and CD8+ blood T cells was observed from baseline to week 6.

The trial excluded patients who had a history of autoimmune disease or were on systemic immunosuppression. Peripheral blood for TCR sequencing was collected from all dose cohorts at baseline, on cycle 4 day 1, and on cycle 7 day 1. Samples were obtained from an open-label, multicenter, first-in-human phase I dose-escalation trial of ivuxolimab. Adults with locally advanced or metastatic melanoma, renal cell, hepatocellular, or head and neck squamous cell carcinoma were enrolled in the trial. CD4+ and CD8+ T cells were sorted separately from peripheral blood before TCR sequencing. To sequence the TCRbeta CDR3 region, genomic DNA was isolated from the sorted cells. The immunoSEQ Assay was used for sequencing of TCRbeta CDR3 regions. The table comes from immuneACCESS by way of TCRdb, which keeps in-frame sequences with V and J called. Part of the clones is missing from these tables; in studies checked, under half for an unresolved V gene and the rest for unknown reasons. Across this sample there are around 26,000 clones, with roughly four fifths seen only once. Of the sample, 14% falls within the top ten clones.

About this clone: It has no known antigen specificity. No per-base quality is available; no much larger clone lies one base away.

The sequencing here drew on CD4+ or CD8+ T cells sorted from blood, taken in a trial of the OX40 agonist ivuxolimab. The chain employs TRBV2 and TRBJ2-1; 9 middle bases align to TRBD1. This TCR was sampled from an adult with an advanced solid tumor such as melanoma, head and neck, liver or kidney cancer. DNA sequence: TGTGCCAGCAGGGGACAGGGAATACGGGATGAGCAGTTCTTC. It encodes CASRGQGIRDEQFF. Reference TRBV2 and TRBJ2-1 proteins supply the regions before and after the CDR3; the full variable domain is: EPEVTQTPSHQVTQMGQEVILRCVPISNHLYFYWYRQILGQKVEFLVSFYNNEISEKSEIFDDQFSVERPDGSNFTLKIRSTKLEDSAMYFCASRGQGIRDEQFFGPGTRLTVL.